A selection of T cell receptor beta chains follows, all from one sample in a study of technical replicates of blood from a few donors. Clones were sequenced by immunoSEQ multiplex PCR, and TCRdb holds only the in-frame ones, with some missing. The sample consists of 82,000 or so clones, 96% of them appearing once. Sample: T cells isolated from PBMCs. All receptors derive from a human donor in good health. The CDR3 runs from the conserved cysteine through the conserved F or W. Fields, in order: CDR3 protein, CDR3 DNA, V gene, D gene, CDR3 length, J gene, clone size. A D gene is named only where the DNA matches it firmly. Clone size is not always given. Where it is, it says once, few, many or a class for expanded clones.

CDR3: CSLKETGNTEAFF
DNA: TGCAGCCTTAAAGAGACAGGGAACACTGAAGCTTTCTTT
V: TRBV29-1
D: -
length: 13
J: TRBJ1-1
size: -

CDR3: CAISEATAETQYF
DNA: TGTGCCATCAGTGAGGCTACCGCGGAGACCCAGTACTTC
V: TRBV10-3
D: -
length: 13
J: TRBJ2-5
size: -

CDR3: CATWDFMYQETQYF
DNA: TGTGCCACATGGGACTTCATGTACCAAGAGACCCAGTACTTC
V: TRBV6-1
D: -
length: 14
J: TRBJ2-5
size: -

CDR3: CASNAGTGYRQPQHF
DNA: TGTGCCAGTAATGCGGGGACAGGGTACCGCCAGCCCCAGCATTTT
V: TRBV19
D: TRBD1
length: 15
J: TRBJ1-5
size: -

CDR3: CASSFDRQGLHEQYF
DNA: TGTGCCAGCAGCTTCGATAGACAGGGGCTCCACGAGCAGTACTTC
V: TRBV7-9
D: TRBD1
length: 15
J: TRBJ2-7
size: -

CDR3: CASSVQGGNQPQHF
DNA: TGCGCCAGCAGCGTCCAGGGTGGCAATCAGCCCCAGCATTTT
V: TRBV5-1
D: -
length: 14
J: TRBJ1-5
size: -

CDR3: CASSPQRGQVNTEAFF
DNA: TGTGCCAGCTCACCACAGCGGGGGCAGGTGAACACTGAAGCTTTCTTT
V: TRBV18
D: -
length: 16
J: TRBJ1-1
size: -

CDR3: CASSRLADNEQFF
DNA: TGTGCCAGCAGTCGACTAGCGGACAATGAGCAGTTCTTC
V: TRBV6-6
D: TRBD2
length: 13
J: TRBJ2-1
size: -

CDR3: CASSYGLYSYNEQFF
DNA: TGTGCCAGCAGTTACGGGCTTTACTCCTACAATGAGCAGTTCTTC
V: TRBV6-5
D: -
length: 15
J: TRBJ2-1
size: -

CDR3: CASSIQQSEPQHF
DNA: TGTGCCAGTAGTATACAACAGAGTGAGCCCCAGCATTTT
V: TRBV19
D: -
length: 13
J: TRBJ1-5
size: -

CDR3: CASSIPPRGLAFF
DNA: TGTGCCAGCAGCATACCCCCCAGGGGTTTGGCTTTCTTT
V: TRBV11-3
D: -
length: 13
J: TRBJ1-1
size: -

CDR3: CSARDSYKAFF
DNA: TGCAGTGCTAGGGACAGTTATAAAGCTTTCTTT
V: TRBV20-1
D: -
length: 11
J: TRBJ1-1
size: -

CDR3: CASSLIAGGRDHPQYF
DNA: TGTGCCAGCAGCCTGATCGCGGGAGGCCGGGATCACCCGCAGTATTTT
V: TRBV4-2
D: TRBD2
length: 16
J: TRBJ2-3
size: -

CDR3: CASRGGWNTEAFF
DNA: TGTGCCAGCAGGGGGGGTTGGAACACTGAAGCTTTCTTT
V: TRBV28
D: -
length: 13
J: TRBJ1-1
size: -

CDR3: CARTKDRRGEKLFF
DNA: TGTGCCAGAACCAAGGACAGGAGGGGGGAAAAACTGTTTTTT
V: TRBV5-3
D: TRBD1
length: 14
J: TRBJ1-4
size: -

CDR3: CASRAWDRFGYTF
DNA: TGTGCCAGCAGAGCGTGGGACAGATTCGGCTACACCTTC
V: TRBV2
D: TRBD1
length: 13
J: TRBJ1-2
size: -

CDR3: CASSQEGTGNYGYTF
DNA: TGTGCCAGCAGCCAAGAAGGGACAGGCAACTATGGCTACACCTTC
V: TRBV4-2
D: TRBD1
length: 15
J: TRBJ1-2
size: -

CDR3: CASTVGGSGYEQYF
DNA: TGTGCCAGCACCGTGGGGGGGAGTGGGTACGAGCAGTACTTC
V: TRBV7-9
D: TRBD2
length: 14
J: TRBJ2-7
size: -

CDR3: CASSWGADTQYF
DNA: TGCGCCAGCAGCTGGGGAGCAGATACGCAGTATTTT
V: TRBV5-1
D: -
length: 12
J: TRBJ2-3
size: -

CDR3: CASSENDGNSYNEQFF
DNA: TGTGCCAGCAGCGAAAACGACGGGAACTCCTACAATGAGCAGTTCTTC
V: TRBV9
D: -
length: 16
J: TRBJ2-1
size: -

CDR3: CASSLTGGYYEQYF
DNA: TGTGCCAGTAGCTTGACAGGGGGATACTACGAGCAGTACTTC
V: TRBV19
D: TRBD1
length: 14
J: TRBJ2-7
size: -

CDR3: CASSYNRPGYEQYF
DNA: TGTGCCAGCAGTTACAACCGTCCCGGCTACGAGCAGTACTTC
V: TRBV6-5
D: -
length: 14
J: TRBJ2-7
size: -

CDR3: CATTGAGTANTEAFF
DNA: TGTGCCACGACCGGTGCGGGGACAGCCAACACTGAAGCTTTCTTT
V: TRBV10-3
D: TRBD1
length: 15
J: TRBJ1-1
size: -

CDR3: CASSHPTIRDRDTGELFF
DNA: TGCGCCAGCAGCCATCCCACAATCCGGGACAGAGACACCGGGGAGCTGTTTTTT
V: TRBV4-3
D: TRBD1
length: 18
J: TRBJ2-2
size: -

CDR3: CASSDLPYTEAFF
DNA: TGTGCCAGCAGTGATCTCCCCTACACTGAAGCTTTCTTT
V: TRBV6-1
D: -
length: 13
J: TRBJ1-1
size: -

CDR3: CASSLSGGGNTEAFF
DNA: TGTGCCAGCAGCTTAAGTGGGGGGGGGAACACTGAAGCTTTCTTT
V: TRBV7-3
D: -
length: 15
J: TRBJ1-1
size: once

CDR3: CASSWPVTEHSNYGYTF
DNA: TGTGCCAGCAGCTGGCCAGTTACAGAACATTCTAACTATGGCTACACCTTC
V: TRBV7-3
D: -
length: 17
J: TRBJ1-2
size: -

CDR3: CASSQESAAYEQYF
DNA: TGCGCCAGCAGCCAAGAAAGCGCAGCCTACGAGCAGTACTTC
V: TRBV4-1
D: -
length: 14
J: TRBJ2-7
size: -

CDR3: CASSVVESGRAYNEQFF
DNA: TGTGCCAGCAGCGTAGTAGAGAGCGGGAGGGCTTACAATGAGCAGTTCTTC
V: TRBV9
D: TRBD2
length: 17
J: TRBJ2-1
size: once

CDR3: CASSPSGRTHTRGTQYF
DNA: TGTGCCAGCAGTCCAAGCGGGAGGACACATACAAGGGGTACGCAGTATTTT
V: TRBV28
D: TRBD2
length: 17
J: TRBJ2-3
size: -

CDR3: CATRGQGLYEQFF
DNA: TGTGCCACCCGGGGACAGGGCCTCTATGAGCAGTTCTTC
V: TRBV7-2
D: TRBD1
length: 13
J: TRBJ2-1
size: -